A single sample gave rise to the 11 T cell receptor beta chains below, sequenced in a study of a mutant IDH1 vaccine in newly diagnosed glioma. For these receptors, no antigen is known. Produced via immunoSEQ multiplex PCR; TCRdb's table is partial and in-frame only. The data hold tens of thousands of clones, with roughly 85% observed a single time. Time point of the sample: week 23, last vaccination. A 20-mer mutant IDH1 peptide at 300 ug was injected subcutaneously with topical imiquimod. This material consisted of PBMCs, taken from a glioma patient whose treatment included an IDH1 peptide vaccine. The receptors were gathered from a woman aged 45-59 years with glioma.

The chain carries TRBV7-2 and TRBJ1-2; D not certain. V gave up 2 bases and J gave up 2 bases, with 12 bases separating them. This CDR3 contains 15 residues. Germline lookup yields CDR1 SGHTA and CDR2 FQGNSA. CDR3 sequence reads: CASSLSSPPNYGYTF. The CDR3 coding sequence is TGTGCCAGCAGCTTATCATCCCCCCCCAACTATGGCTACACCTTC. Complete variable domain (other parts from reference TRBV7-2 and TRBJ1-2): GAGVSQSPSNKVTEKGKDVELRCDPISGHTALYWYRQSLGQGLEFLIYFQGNSAPDKSGLPSDRFSAERTGGSVSTLTIQRTQQEDSAVYLCASSLSSPPNYGYTFGSGTRLTVV.

The CDR3: CASSLTFGRGRDYNEQFF. CDR3 in DNA: TGTGCCAGCAGCTTAACCTTCGGCAGGGGGCGAGATTACAATGAGCAGTTCTTC. This rearrangement joins TRBV7-3 to TRBJ2-1, with 8 bases matching TRBD1. Trimming removed 0 bases from V and 4 bases from J; junction bases left unmatched: 11. Germline V gene lookup returns CDR1 SGHTA and CDR2 FQGTGA. This CDR3 spans 18 amino acids.

The chain is built from TRBV19 and TRBJ1-2, with 8 bases identical to TRBD1. The CDR3 is made up of 13 amino acids. Germline V lookup: CDR1 LNHDA, CDR2 SQIVND (reference sequence). V lost 2 bases to trimming and J lost 8 bases; unmatched junction nucleotides: 4. CDR3 sequence reads: CASSITGGRGYTF. CDR3 sequence (DNA): TGTGCCAGTAGTATAACAGGGGGACGAGGCTACACCTTC.

The CDR3 sequence is CASSPRAKTTGGSPGNEQFF. The CDR3 nucleotides are TGTGCCAGCTCACCACGGGCCAAAACCACCGGCGGGAGCCCCGGGAATGAGCAGTTCTTC. The J gene is TRBJ2-1, the V gene TRBV18, with 7 bases lining up with TRBD2. The CDR3 extends over 20 amino acids. V was clipped by 1 base and J by 7 bases; unmatched bases: 22. Germline V gives CDR1 KGHSH, CDR2 LQKENI.

There are a few counts of this clone. The V gene is TRBV19, the J gene TRBJ1-4; D is perhaps TRBD1 (6 bases). The CDR3 consists of 15 residues. Germline V lookup: CDR1 LNHDA, CDR2 SQIVND (reference sequence). Between the trimmed V and J ends, which lost 4 bases and 5 bases, there was a span of 14 bases. The CDR3 here is CASSTNREKNEKLFF. The CDR3 DNA follows: TGTGCCAGTAGTACCAACAGGGAGAAGAATGAAAAACTGTTTTTT.

The chain recombines TRBV28 with TRBJ2-3; tentative D call: TRBD1 (5 bases). This CDR3 has 15 amino acids. The germline V and J ends were trimmed by 3 bases and 0 bases, with 10 bases remaining between them. The germline gives CDR1 MDHEN, CDR2 SYDVKM. CDR3 DNA: TGTGCCAGCAGTTTGGCACAGGAGAGCACAGATACGCAGTATTTT. Amino acid sequence: CASSLAQESTDTQYF. Full variable domain (remainder filled in from reference TRBV28 and TRBJ2-3): DVKVTQSSRYLVKRTGEKVFLECVQDMDHENMFWYRQDPGLGLRLIYFSYDVKMKEKGDIPEGYSVSREKKERFSLILESASTNQTSMYLCASSLAQESTDTQYFGPGTRLTVL.

This sequence joins TRBV2 and TRBJ2-1; D ambiguous. Germline loops: CDR1 SNHLY, CDR2 FYNNEI. V lost 6 bases to trimming and J lost 0 bases, with 15 bases between them. The length of the CDR3 is 16 residues. The CDR3 loop is CASRSPLTSSYNEQFF. DNA of the CDR3: TGTGCCAGCAGGAGTCCCCTAACCAGCTCCTACAATGAGCAGTTCTTC.

V is TRBV7-8 and J is TRBJ2-1, with 13 bases aligning to TRBD2. Unmatched junction bases numbered 3, after V lost 4 bases and J lost 6 bases. The length of the CDR3 is 15 residues. Germline V gene sequence: CDR1 SGHVS, CDR2 FQNEAQ. The CDR3 here is CASSWGLAGSNEQFF. DNA of the CDR3: TGTGCCAGCAGCTGGGGACTAGCGGGAAGCAATGAGCAGTTCTTC.

The table lists this clone with a count of one. The chain is built from TRBV5-1 and TRBJ1-6; D gene uncertain. This CDR3 has 14 residues. V was shortened by 4 bases and J by 10 bases, with 15 bases between the two germline ends. Per germline, CDR1 SGHRS and CDR2 YFSETQ. Here the CDR3 reads CASSLGQAGSPLHF. In nucleotides, the CDR3 is TGCGCCAGCAGCCTGGGCCAGGCTGGATCACCCCTCCACTTT.

This chain links TRBV27 with TRBJ2-7; no firm D call. The V end lost 7 bases, the J end lost 0 bases, and 13 bases lay between the germline ends. The CDR3 is 14 amino acids. Germline CDR1 MNHEY, CDR2 SMNVEV (reference sequence). In DNA, the CDR3 is TGTGCCAGCAATAAGGCAGGTCTCTCCTACGAGCAGTACTTC. Amino acids: CASNKAGLSYEQYF.

The rearrangement links TRBV2 to TRBJ2-7; D unresolved. The ends were cut back, 2 bases at V and 2 bases at J, with 13 bases in the middle. Germline CDR1 and CDR2: SNHLY and FYNNEI. The CDR3 totals 15 residues. This chain's CDR3 is CASSESSPRPYEQYF. The DNA of the CDR3 is TGTGCCAGCAGTGAATCATCCCCTCGCCCCTACGAGCAGTACTTC.